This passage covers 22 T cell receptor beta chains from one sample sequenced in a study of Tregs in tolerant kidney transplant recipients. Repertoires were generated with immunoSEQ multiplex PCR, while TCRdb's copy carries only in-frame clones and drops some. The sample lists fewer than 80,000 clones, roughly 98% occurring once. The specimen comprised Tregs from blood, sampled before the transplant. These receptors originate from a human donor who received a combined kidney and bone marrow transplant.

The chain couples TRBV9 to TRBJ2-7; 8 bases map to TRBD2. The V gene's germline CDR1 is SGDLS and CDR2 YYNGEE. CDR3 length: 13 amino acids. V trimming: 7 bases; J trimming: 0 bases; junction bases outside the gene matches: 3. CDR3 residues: CASSRGGSYEQYF. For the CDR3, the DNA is TGTGCCAGCTCTCGGGGGGGCTCCTACGAGCAGTACTTC.

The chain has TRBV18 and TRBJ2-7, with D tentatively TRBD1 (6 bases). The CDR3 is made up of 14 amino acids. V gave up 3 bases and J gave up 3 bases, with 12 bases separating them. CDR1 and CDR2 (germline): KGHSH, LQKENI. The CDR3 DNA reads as TGTGCCAGCTCACCCATCACACAGGGCTACGAGCAGTACTTC. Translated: CASSPITQGYEQYF.

The CDR3 DNA sequence: TGCAGCGTGGGGTGGCAGGGAAGTCTAGGGCAGTACTTC. Translated, it gives CSVGWQGSLGQYF. The chain carries TRBV29-1 and TRBJ2-7, with a tentative D call TRBD1 (5 bases). From germline, CDR1 is SQVTM and CDR2 ANQGSEA. CDR3 length equals 13 residues. The ends were cut back, 6 bases at V and 9 bases at J, with 21 bases in the middle.

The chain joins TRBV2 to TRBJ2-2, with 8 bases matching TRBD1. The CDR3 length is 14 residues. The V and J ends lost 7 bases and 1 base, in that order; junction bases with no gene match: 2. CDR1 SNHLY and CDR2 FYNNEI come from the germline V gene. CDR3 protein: CASNTGGNTGELFF. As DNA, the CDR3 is TGTGCCAGCAATACAGGGGGGAACACCGGGGAGCTGTTTTTT.

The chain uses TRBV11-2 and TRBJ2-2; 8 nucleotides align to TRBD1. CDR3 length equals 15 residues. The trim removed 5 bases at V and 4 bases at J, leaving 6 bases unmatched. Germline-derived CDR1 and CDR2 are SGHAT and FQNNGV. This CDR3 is CASSPRTGITGELFF. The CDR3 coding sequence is TGTGCCAGCAGCCCCCGGACAGGGATCACCGGGGAGCTGTTTTTT.

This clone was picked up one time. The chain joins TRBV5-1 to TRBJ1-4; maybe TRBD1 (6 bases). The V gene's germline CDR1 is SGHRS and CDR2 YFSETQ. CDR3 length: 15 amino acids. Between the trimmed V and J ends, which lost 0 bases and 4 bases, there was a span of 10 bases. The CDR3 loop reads CASSLVGHGNEKLFF. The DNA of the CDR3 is TGCGCCAGCAGCTTGGTGGGACACGGTAATGAAAAACTGTTTTTT.

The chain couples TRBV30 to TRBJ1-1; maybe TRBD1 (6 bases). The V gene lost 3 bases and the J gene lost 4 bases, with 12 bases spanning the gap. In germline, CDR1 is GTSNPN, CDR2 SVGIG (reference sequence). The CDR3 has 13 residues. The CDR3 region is CAWRGDTFTEAFF. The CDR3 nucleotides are TGTGCCTGGAGGGGGGACACATTCACTGAAGCTTTCTTT.

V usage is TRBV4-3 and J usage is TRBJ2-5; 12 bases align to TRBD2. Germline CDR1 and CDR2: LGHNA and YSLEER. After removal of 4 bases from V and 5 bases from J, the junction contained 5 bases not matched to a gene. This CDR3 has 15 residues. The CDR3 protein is CASSRDLAGGETQYF. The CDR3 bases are TGCGCCAGCAGCCGTGATCTAGCGGGAGGGGAGACCCAGTACTTC.

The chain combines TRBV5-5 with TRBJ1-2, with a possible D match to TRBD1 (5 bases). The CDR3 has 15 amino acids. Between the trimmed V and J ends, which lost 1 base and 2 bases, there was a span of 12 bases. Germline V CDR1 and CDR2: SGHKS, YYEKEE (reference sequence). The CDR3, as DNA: TGTGCCAGCAGCTTGTCCGGGGGACCCAACTATGGCTACACCTTC. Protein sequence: CASSLSGGPNYGYTF.

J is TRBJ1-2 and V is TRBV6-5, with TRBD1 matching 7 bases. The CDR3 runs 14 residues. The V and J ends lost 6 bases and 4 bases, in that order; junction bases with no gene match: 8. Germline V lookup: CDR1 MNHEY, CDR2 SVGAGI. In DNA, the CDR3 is TGTGCCAGCAGCCGGGACAGCACCTTCTATGGCTACACCTTC. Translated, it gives CASSRDSTFYGYTF.

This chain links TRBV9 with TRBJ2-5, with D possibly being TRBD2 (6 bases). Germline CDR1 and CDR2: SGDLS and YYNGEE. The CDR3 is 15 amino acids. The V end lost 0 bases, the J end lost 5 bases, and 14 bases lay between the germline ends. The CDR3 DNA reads TGTGCCAGCAGCGTAGTTCCCGGGGGATGGGAGACCCAGTACTTC. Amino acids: CASSVVPGGWETQYF.

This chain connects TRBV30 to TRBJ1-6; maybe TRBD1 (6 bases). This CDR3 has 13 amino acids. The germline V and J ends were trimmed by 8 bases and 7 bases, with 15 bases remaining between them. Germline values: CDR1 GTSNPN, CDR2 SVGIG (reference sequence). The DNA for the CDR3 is TGTGCCGGGGGGGGGCAGGGAAATTCACCCCTCCACTTT. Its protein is CAGGGQGNSPLHF.

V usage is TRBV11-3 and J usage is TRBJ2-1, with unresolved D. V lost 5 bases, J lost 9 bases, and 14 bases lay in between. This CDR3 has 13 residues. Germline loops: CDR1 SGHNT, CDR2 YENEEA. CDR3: CASSPRMVSEQFF. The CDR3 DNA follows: TGTGCCAGCAGCCCAAGAATGGTTAGTGAGCAGTTCTTC.

The CDR3 bases are TGTGCCAGCAGCAGTTGGACAGATAGTGAAGCTTTCTTT. Translation: CASSSWTDSEAFF. The chain combines TRBV11-2 with TRBJ1-1; maybe TRBD1 (6 bases). Germline-derived CDR1 and CDR2 are SGHAT and FQNNGV. Trimming shortened V by 5 bases and J by 7 bases, and 14 bases separated the two germline ends. The CDR3 sequence is 13 residues long.

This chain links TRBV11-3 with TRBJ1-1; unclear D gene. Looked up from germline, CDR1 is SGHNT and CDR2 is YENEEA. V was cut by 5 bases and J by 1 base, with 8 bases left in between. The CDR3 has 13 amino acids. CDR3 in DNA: TGTGCCAGCAGCCTTGGCAGGAACACTGAAGCTTTCTTT. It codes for CASSLGRNTEAFF.

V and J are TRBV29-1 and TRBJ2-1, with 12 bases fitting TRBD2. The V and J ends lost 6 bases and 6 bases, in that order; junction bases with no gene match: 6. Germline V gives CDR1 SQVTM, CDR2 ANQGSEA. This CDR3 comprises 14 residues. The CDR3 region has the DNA TGCAGCGTGGCGACTAGCGGGAGAGGCAATGAGCAGTTCTTC. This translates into CSVATSGRGNEQFF.

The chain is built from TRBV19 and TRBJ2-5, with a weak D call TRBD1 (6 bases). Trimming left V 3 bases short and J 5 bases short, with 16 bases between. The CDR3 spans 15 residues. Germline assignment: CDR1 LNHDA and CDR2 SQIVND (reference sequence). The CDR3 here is CASSIGRGGWETQYF. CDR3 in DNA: TGTGCCAGTAGTATTGGCAGGGGTGGATGGGAGACCCAGTACTTC.

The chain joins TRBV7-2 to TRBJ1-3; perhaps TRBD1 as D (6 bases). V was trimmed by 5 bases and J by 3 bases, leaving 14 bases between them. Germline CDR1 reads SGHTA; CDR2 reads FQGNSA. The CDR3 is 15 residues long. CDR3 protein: CASSLDRFDGNTIYF. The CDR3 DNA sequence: TGTGCCAGCAGCCTCGACAGGTTTGATGGAAACACCATATATTTT.

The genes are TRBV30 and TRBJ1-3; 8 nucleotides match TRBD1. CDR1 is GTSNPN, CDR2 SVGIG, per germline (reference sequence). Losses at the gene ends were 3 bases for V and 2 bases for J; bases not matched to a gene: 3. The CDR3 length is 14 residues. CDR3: CAWRTGVAGNTIYF. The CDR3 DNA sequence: TGTGCCTGGAGGACAGGGGTTGCTGGAAACACCATATATTTT.

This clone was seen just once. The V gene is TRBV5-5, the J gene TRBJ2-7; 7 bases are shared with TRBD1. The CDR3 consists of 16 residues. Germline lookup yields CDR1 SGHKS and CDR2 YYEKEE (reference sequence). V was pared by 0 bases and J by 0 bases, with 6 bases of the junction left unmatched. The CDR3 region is CASSLARQGLSYEQYF. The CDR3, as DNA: TGTGCCAGCAGCTTGGCGCGACAGGGCCTCTCCTACGAGCAGTACTTC. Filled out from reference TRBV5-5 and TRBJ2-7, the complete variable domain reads DAGVTQSPTHLIKTRGQQVTLRCSPISGHKSVSWYQQVLGQGPQFIFQYYEKEERGRGNFPDRFSARQFPNYSSELNVNALLLGDSALYLCASSLARQGLSYEQYFGPGTRLTVT.

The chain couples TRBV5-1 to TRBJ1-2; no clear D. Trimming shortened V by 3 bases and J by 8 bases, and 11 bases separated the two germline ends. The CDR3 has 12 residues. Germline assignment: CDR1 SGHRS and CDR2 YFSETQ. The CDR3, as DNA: TGCGCCAGCAGCTCCCCCGGGAGCGGCTACACCTTC. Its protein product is CASSSPGSGYTF.

CDR3 residues: CASSVQQTSNEQFF. The CDR3 region has the DNA TGTGCCAGCAGCGTCCAACAGACTAGCAATGAGCAGTTCTTC. The V and J genes are TRBV9 and TRBJ2-1; D is possibly TRBD2 (6 bases). CDR3 length: 14 amino acids. Trimming removed 2 bases from V and 6 bases from J, with 12 bases in between. In germline, CDR1 is SGDLS, CDR2 YYNGEE.